This is a list of T cell receptor beta chains from one sample in a study of blood T cell repertoires in COVID-19. Sequencing was performed with immunoSEQ multiplex PCR; in TCRdb, only in-frame clones are kept and a portion is missing. This sample has tens of thousands of clones, with roughly 71% found just once. Material: peripheral blood. These receptor sequences come from a woman aged 50 to 60 with active or convalescent COVID-19. Both conserved end residues are part of each CDR3. Each record gives: D gene, V gene, clone size, J gene, CDR3 protein, CDR3 DNA. D genes are given only for firm matches. Only some rows state a clone size, as once, few, many or a class for expanded clones.

D: NA; V: TRBV11-2; size: NA; J: TRBJ1-4; CDR3: CASSLMGAPREKLFF; DNA: TGTGCCAGCAGCTTGATGGGGGCGCCCCGGGAAAAACTGTTTTTT
D: NA; V: TRBV24-1; size: NA; J: TRBJ1-3; CDR3: CATRLQFSGNTIYF; DNA: TGTGCCACCAGGCTTCAGTTCTCTGGAAACACCATATATTTT
D: TRBD1; V: TRBV6-6; size: NA; J: TRBJ2-7; CDR3: CASSFLIGDRGNEQYF; DNA: TGTGCCAGCAGTTTCCTGATCGGGGACAGGGGGAACGAGCAGTACTTC
D: NA; V: TRBV30; size: NA; J: TRBJ1-2; CDR3: CAWTRRVDYGYTF; DNA: TGTGCCTGGACCCGCAGGGTGGACTATGGCTACACCTTC
D: TRBD1; V: TRBV5-1; size: NA; J: TRBJ1-4; CDR3: CASSIWTGPEKLFF; DNA: TGCGCCAGCAGCATATGGACAGGGCCCGAAAAACTGTTTTTT
D: NA; V: TRBV19; size: NA; J: TRBJ2-1; CDR3: CASSIEGAAYNEQFF; DNA: TGTGCCAGTAGTATAGAGGGGGCAGCTTACAATGAGCAGTTCTTC
D: TRBD1; V: TRBV27; size: once; J: TRBJ1-2; CDR3: CASSPQGQGFYGYTF; DNA: TGTGCCAGCAGTCCCCAGGGACAGGGGTTTTATGGCTACACCTTC
D: TRBD2; V: TRBV6-2/TRBV6-3; size: NA; J: TRBJ2-7; CDR3: CASSSRTSGRYEQYF; DNA: TGTGCCAGCAGTTCCCGGACTAGCGGGAGGTACGAGCAGTACTTC
D: NA; V: TRBV19; size: NA; J: TRBJ1-2; CDR3: CASSILRGSNYGYTF; DNA: TGTGCCAGTAGTATACTTAGGGGTTCTAACTATGGCTACACCTTC
D: TRBD2; V: TRBV19; size: NA; J: TRBJ2-1; CDR3: CASSILAGGGYNEQFF; DNA: TGTGCCAGTAGTATCTTAGCGGGAGGAGGCTACAATGAGCAGTTCTTC
D: TRBD1; V: TRBV5-1; size: NA; J: TRBJ2-7; CDR3: CASSPWTGNSYEQYF; DNA: TGCGCCAGCAGCCCCTGGACAGGGAACTCCTACGAGCAGTACTTC
D: NA; V: TRBV3-1/TRBV3-2; size: NA; J: TRBJ1-3; CDR3: CASSQQARSGNTIYF; DNA: TGTGCCAGCAGCCAACAGGCACGCTCTGGAAACACCATATATTTT
D: NA; V: TRBV5-1; size: NA; J: TRBJ1-1; CDR3: CASSPYTGENTEAFF; DNA: TGCGCCAGCAGCCCTTATACAGGCGAGAACACTGAAGCTTTCTTT
D: TRBD2; V: TRBV9; size: NA; J: TRBJ2-1; CDR3: CASSVGPSGRTNEQFF; DNA: TGTGCCAGCAGCGTAGGCCCTAGCGGGAGAACTAATGAGCAGTTCTTC
D: NA; V: TRBV4-3; size: NA; J: TRBJ2-1; CDR3: CASSQDGAGVGNEQFF; DNA: TGCGCCAGCAGCCAAGACGGGGCAGGGGTTGGCAATGAGCAGTTCTTC
D: NA; V: TRBV5-1; size: NA; J: TRBJ2-7; CDR3: CASSFSQESYYEQYF; DNA: TGCGCCAGCAGCTTTTCACAGGAATCTTACTACGAGCAGTACTTC
D: NA; V: TRBV14; size: NA; J: TRBJ1-6; CDR3: CASSQGLNSPLHF; DNA: TGTGCCAGCAGCCAAGGTCTAAATTCACCCCTCCACTTT
D: TRBD1; V: TRBV29-1; size: NA; J: TRBJ2-1; CDR3: CSVDGQGPEQFF; DNA: TGCAGCGTTGATGGACAGGGGCCAGAGCAGTTCTTC
D: TRBD1; V: TRBV7-3; size: NA; J: TRBJ2-5; CDR3: CASSWDRGETQYF; DNA: TGTGCCAGCAGCTGGGACAGGGGGGAGACCCAGTACTTC
D: TRBD1; V: TRBV5-4; size: NA; J: TRBJ1-2; CDR3: CASSPGQGLAYGYTF; DNA: TGTGCCAGCAGCCCGGGACAGGGGCTTGCCTATGGCTACACCTTC
D: TRBD2; V: TRBV6-6; size: NA; J: TRBJ2-1; CDR3: CASRSGRGSYNEQFF; DNA: TGTGCCAGCAGGAGCGGGAGGGGGTCCTACAATGAGCAGTTCTTC
D: TRBD1; V: TRBV5-1; size: NA; J: TRBJ1-1; CDR3: CASSLGRGQGGEAFF; DNA: TGCGCCAGCAGCTTGGGCCGAGGACAGGGGGGTGAAGCTTTCTTT
D: NA; V: TRBV6-6; size: few; J: TRBJ1-2; CDR3: CASSYTTGAYGYTF; DNA: TGTGCCAGCAGTTACACGACAGGAGCCTATGGCTACACCTTC
D: NA; V: TRBV19; size: NA; J: TRBJ2-3; CDR3: CASKEGSSTDTQYF; DNA: TGTGCCAGTAAAGAGGGTTCAAGCACAGATACGCAGTATTTT
D: TRBD2; V: TRBV9; size: NA; J: TRBJ2-5; CDR3: CASSVGSGSGGTQYF; DNA: TGTGCCAGCAGCGTCGGTAGCGGGAGCGGGGGGACCCAGTACTTC
D: NA; V: TRBV27; size: few; J: TRBJ1-1; CDR3: CASSLLGRQVYTEAFF; DNA: TGTGCCAGCAGTTTATTGGGGCGGCAGGTCTACACTGAAGCTTTCTTT
D: TRBD1; V: TRBV2; size: once; J: TRBJ1-1; CDR3: CASSEQGDVEAFF; DNA: TGTGCCAGCAGTGAGCAGGGGGACGTAGAAGCTTTCTTT
D: TRBD2; V: TRBV29-1; size: NA; J: TRBJ2-1; CDR3: CSVGRLAPNEQFF; DNA: TGCAGCGTTGGGCGACTAGCGCCCAATGAGCAGTTCTTC
D: TRBD1; V: TRBV5-4; size: NA; J: TRBJ1-4; CDR3: CASSLPSGTGVEKLFF; DNA: TGTGCCAGCAGCCTCCCCTCCGGGACAGGGGTCGAAAAACTGTTTTTT
D: TRBD1; V: TRBV5-1; size: NA; J: TRBJ2-1; CDR3: CASSLAGGNEQFF; DNA: TGCGCCAGCAGCTTGGCAGGGGGCAATGAGCAGTTCTTC